This T cell receptor (beta chain) appears in the sequencing data of a study of patients and donors after allogeneic stem cell transplantation. V shed 5 bases and J 7 bases; nucleotides not matched to a gene: 9. Germline CDR1 reads GTSNPN; CDR2 reads SVGIG (reference sequence). The CDR3 consists of 14 residues. This clonotype was seen a handful of times. Each CDR3 protein gets one entry after TCRdb re-called the RT-PCR reads with MiXCR. The table lists about 400,000 distinct CDR3 sequences, 16% of them singletons. The material sequenced was blood, either unsorted or a sorted T cell fraction (not recorded which). V is TRBV30 and J is TRBJ2-7; 12 nucleotides agree with TRBD2. The clonotype originates from a human donor who was either an allogeneic HSCT recipient or a stem cell or donor lymphocyte infusion donor (not recorded which). It is not recorded whose cells these are; they may come from a transplant donor. This CDR3 is CAWSRLAGVGEQYF. DNA of the CDR3: TGTGCCTGGTCCCGACTAGCGGGAGTAGGGGAGCAGTACTTC. The full variable domain, with the rest looked up from reference TRBV30 and TRBJ2-7, is SQTIHQWPATLVQPVGSPLSLECTVEGTSNPNLYWYRQAAGRGLQLLFYSVGIGQISSEVPQNLSASRPQDRQFILSSKKLLLSDSGFYLCAWSRLAGVGEQYFGPGTRLTVT.